This T cell receptor beta chain was captured in a study of blood T cell repertoires in COVID-19. As for the study in general: T cells, B-cell-depleted T cells, or PBMCs provided the cDNA or gDNA that served as material.

The authors' processing: How many nucleated cells were present was estimated from reference gene primer amplification. Generated by immunoSEQ multiplex PCR, the TCRdb table keeps only in-frame clones and is missing some. From that table come the V and J calls and clone size; the DNA was used to work out D and trimming. Here the sample spans about 480,000 clones, approximately 90% being singletons. Germline V gene sequence: CDR1 LGHDT, CDR2 YNNKEL (reference sequence). V was clipped by 3 bases and J by 7 bases; unmatched bases: 11. CDR3 length: 15 residues. The chain joins TRBV3-1 (or the pseudogene TRBV3-2) to TRBJ1-2; the match to TRBD1 covers 7 bases. Input material: peripheral blood. The TCR comes from a woman younger than 45 with acute or convalescent COVID-19. The CDR3 DNA is TGTGCCAGCAGCCACCTAACCGGGACAGCATTTGGCTACACCTTC. Translated: CASSHLTGTAFGYTF.